Shown below are 17 T cell receptor beta chains from a single sample sequenced in a study of early T cells in non-severe SARS-CoV-2 infection. Via MiXCR, TCRdb re-called the 5' RACE reads, giving one row per CDR3 protein. The table includes 25,000 to 35,000 distinct CDR3 sequences, around 5.2% detected once. Sequencing input: whole blood. These receptors were taken from an adult who was a healthcare worker with PCR-confirmed SARS-CoV-2 infection or an uninfected control (not recorded which).

Ten or more counts support this clonotype. The chain uses TRBV20-1 and TRBJ1-4; D possibly corresponds to TRBD1 (6 bases). Germline V gene lookup returns CDR1 DFQATT and CDR2 SNEGSKA (reference sequence). The germline V and J ends were trimmed by 0 bases and 5 bases, with 13 bases remaining between them. The CDR3 totals 15 residues. The DNA of the CDR3 is TGCAGTGCTAGAGATATCGGGGGGCGAAATGAAAAACTGTTTTTT. Protein sequence: CSARDIGGRNEKLFF.

A few counts support this clonotype. This chain links TRBV3-1 with TRBJ2-5; TRBD2 agrees at 15 bases. V shed 4 bases, J shed 5 bases, and the junction held 8 bases outside the gene matches. CDR1 LGHDT and CDR2 YNNKEL come from the germline V gene (reference sequence). The CDR3 totals 17 residues. The CDR3 nucleotides are TGTGCCAGCAGCCCTGGGACTAGCGGGAGGATGGGGGAGACCCAGTACTTC. It is translated as CASSPGTSGRMGETQYF.

The chain uses TRBV7-3 and TRBJ1-1; D call uncertain. The germline V gene has CDR1 SGHTA and CDR2 FQGTGA. The V gene lost 1 base and the J gene lost 8 bases, with 11 bases spanning the gap. The CDR3 totals 13 residues. DNA of the CDR3: TGTGCCAGCAGCTTAATGGGAGGAAAAGAAGCTTTCTTT. Amino acids: CASSLMGGKEAFF.

This clonotype has at least ten counts. The V call is TRBV18, the J call TRBJ1-1; possible D gene TRBD1, 5 bases. V lost 3 bases and J 5 bases, leaving 13 bases between the germline ends. The CDR3 is 14 residues long. The germline gives CDR1 KGHSH, CDR2 LQKENI. CDR3 residues: CASSPRGIRTEAFF. As DNA, the CDR3 is TGTGCCAGCTCACCCCGGGGGATAAGGACTGAAGCTTTCTTT.

This clonotype was observed at least ten times. CDR3 coding DNA: TGTGCCAGCAGCTCTCAGGGGTTCCAAGAGACCCAGTACTTC. Translated, it gives CASSSQGFQETQYF. The V and J genes are TRBV7-6 and TRBJ2-5, with D maybe TRBD1 (6 bases). V lost 4 bases to trimming and J lost 1 base, with 10 bases between them. The CDR3 extends over 14 amino acids. Germline V gene sequence: CDR1 SGHVS, CDR2 FNYEAQ.

This clonotype appeared many times. The chain combines TRBV6-6 with TRBJ2-6; D uncertain. The CDR3 is 16 amino acids. The V end lost 2 bases, the J end lost 1 base, and 9 bases lay between the germline ends. CDR1 MNHNY and CDR2 SVGAGI come from the germline V gene (reference sequence). Here the CDR3 reads CASSYEGVSGANVLTF. CDR3 DNA: TGTGCCAGCAGTTACGAAGGTGTTTCTGGGGCCAACGTCCTGACTTTC.

The chain links TRBV14 to TRBJ2-3, with TRBD2 matching over 10 bases. Per germline, CDR1 SGHDN and CDR2 FVKESK. The CDR3 sequence is 17 residues long. Trimming cost V 1 base and J 5 bases; bases outside gene matches: 9. The CDR3 DNA sequence: TGTGCCAGCAGCCAAGTTCGTCCTAGCGGGAGTAGAGATACGCAGTATTTT. It is translated as CASSQVRPSGSRDTQYF.

At least ten counts were recorded for this clonotype. This chain links TRBV7-6 with TRBJ1-5, with no clear D. Per the germline V gene, CDR1 is SGHVS and CDR2 is FNYEAQ. The CDR3 loop spans 13 amino acids. V gave up 5 bases and J gave up 4 bases, with 9 bases separating them. The CDR3 DNA sequence: TGTGCCAGCAGCCCGACACTTAATCAGCCCCAGCATTTT. It is translated as CASSPTLNQPQHF.

This clonotype was detected many times. V is TRBV7-8 and J is TRBJ2-7; D is perhaps TRBD2 (6 bases). This CDR3 is 14 amino acids long. Germline lookup yields CDR1 SGHVS and CDR2 FQNEAQ. With 2 bases removed from V and 2 bases from J, the gap between germline ends came to 10 bases. CDR3 region: CASSLPGSPYEQYF. CDR3 coding DNA: TGTGCCAGCAGCTTACCCGGGAGCCCCTACGAGCAGTACTTC.

This clonotype was recorded at least ten times. The chain combines TRBV2 with TRBJ1-1; TRBD1 agrees at 7 bases. This CDR3 has 11 amino acids. J was trimmed by 10 bases and V by 6 bases; bases with no gene match: 5. CDR1 SNHLY and CDR2 FYNNEI come from the germline V gene. The CDR3: CASRVGGRAFF. DNA for the CDR3: TGTGCCAGCAGGGTAGGGGGCAGAGCTTTCTTT.

The chain employs TRBV9 and TRBJ1-1; 9 bases align to TRBD1. Germline trimming cut 2 bases from V and 5 bases from J; bases unmatched to any gene: 13. CDR1 is SGDLS, CDR2 YYNGEE, per germline. The CDR3 loop spans 17 amino acids. CDR3 sequence (DNA): TGTGCCAGCAGCGTTTCTGGGACAGGGCCTTTGGGGACTGAAGCTTTCTTT. It is translated as CASSVSGTGPLGTEAFF. Full variable domain (rest looked up from reference TRBV9 and TRBJ1-1): DSGVTQTPKHLITATGQRVTLRCSPRSGDLSVYWYQQSLDQGLQFLIQYYNGEERAKGNILERFSAQQFPDLHSELNLSSLELGDSALYFCASSVSGTGPLGTEAFFGQGTRLTVV.

This clonotype occurred many times. CDR3 DNA: TGTGCCAGCTCGCATATAATGACTAGCGGGAACCACGAGCAGTACTTC. Protein: CASSHIMTSGNHEQYF. The chain has TRBV18 and TRBJ2-7; TRBD2 matches 11 bases. The V gene end was trimmed by 6 bases and the J gene end by 5 bases; junction bases not matched to a gene: 12. The CDR3 totals 16 residues. Germline CDR1 KGHSH, CDR2 LQKENI.

This clonotype ranks as medium-sized. This chain links TRBV20-1 with TRBJ1-1; TRBD1 is a possible D gene (5 bases). Germline V CDR1 and CDR2: DFQATT, SNEGSKA (reference sequence). The V end lost 1 base, the J end lost 1 base, and 10 bases lay between the germline ends. The CDR3 runs to 14 residues. This CDR3 is CSARGGGWNTEAFF. CDR3 DNA: TGCAGTGCTAGAGGTGGGGGATGGAACACTGAAGCTTTCTTT.

The chain carries TRBV7-8 and TRBJ2-3; TRBD2 matches 8 bases. Germline V gene sequence: CDR1 SGHVS, CDR2 FQNEAQ. The CDR3 is made up of 17 amino acids. V shed 5 bases, J shed 4 bases, and the junction held 14 bases outside the gene matches. CDR3 coding DNA: TGTGCCAGCAGCCCGAGGGGGTGGACTAGCACGTCAGATACGCAGTATTTT. It yields the protein CASSPRGWTSTSDTQYF.

This clonotype occurred many times. The CDR3 nucleotides are TGCGCCAGCGCATTTGGGGCAGAAGTCTACAATGAGCAGTTCTTC. Translated, it gives CASAFGAEVYNEQFF. The rearrangement links TRBV5-1 to TRBJ2-1, with a possible D match to TRBD1 (5 bases). This CDR3 has 15 residues. The V end lost 7 bases, the J end lost 3 bases, and 17 bases lay between the germline ends. CDR1 is SGHRS, CDR2 YFSETQ, per germline.

This clonotype was observed many times. The V gene is TRBV6-2 or TRBV6-3, the J gene TRBJ1-5, with D maybe TRBD1 (6 bases). Trimming cost V 4 bases and J 0 bases, with 7 bases left between them. The CDR3 extends over 14 amino acids. The germline CDR1 and CDR2 sequences are MNHEY and SVGEGT. The CDR3 loop reads CASSFRGSNQPQHF. CDR3 nucleotide sequence: TGTGCCAGCAGTTTCAGGGGTAGCAATCAGCCCCAGCATTTT.

With regard to this clonotype: A read error may be the cause here, since a much bigger clone is one base away. CDR3 sequence reads: CASSLSGEYEKYF. As DNA, the CDR3 is TGTGCCAGCAGCTTATCTGGAGAATACGAGAAGTACTTC. The chain combines TRBV11-2 with TRBJ2-7; D remains unclear. Germline V gene sequence: CDR1 SGHAT, CDR2 FQNNGV. The CDR3 is made up of 13 amino acids.